The T cell receptor beta chain described here comes from a study of CD8 T cells in ankylosing spondylitis. General study results and limits: Blood from ankylosing spondylitis patients appeared to carry a characteristic roughly eight-variant TCR beta motif.

One entry per CDR3 protein, called by TCRdb with MiXCR from the 5' RACE reads. The repertoire holds roughly 450,000 distinct CDR3 sequences, with 25% to 30% as singletons. CDR1 is LGHDT and CDR2 is YNNKEL in the germline V gene (reference sequence). The CDR3 loop spans 11 amino acids. This clonotype was seen ten or more times. Its antigen is undetermined. One end of the junction fails to match germline, which may point to a read error. What was sequenced was blood, either unsorted or a sorted T cell fraction (not recorded which). J is TRBJ1-3 and V is TRBV3-1, with D perhaps matching TRBD1 (5 bases). The source is a male donor with ankylosing spondylitis. CDR3 bases: TGTGCCAGCAGCCAATGGGGCCCTCTAACGTTT. It is translated as CASSQWGPLTF.